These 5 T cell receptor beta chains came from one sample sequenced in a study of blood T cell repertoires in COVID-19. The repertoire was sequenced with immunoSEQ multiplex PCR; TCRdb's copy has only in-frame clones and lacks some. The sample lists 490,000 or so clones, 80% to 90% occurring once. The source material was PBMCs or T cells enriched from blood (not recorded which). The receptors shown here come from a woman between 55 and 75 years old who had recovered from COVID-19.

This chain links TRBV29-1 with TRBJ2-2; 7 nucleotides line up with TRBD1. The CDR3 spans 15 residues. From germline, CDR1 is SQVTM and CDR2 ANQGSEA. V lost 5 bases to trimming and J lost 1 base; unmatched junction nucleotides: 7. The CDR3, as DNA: TGCAGCGTTTCCGGTAGACAGGGGAACACCGGGGAGCTGTTTTTT. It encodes CSVSGRQGNTGELFF.

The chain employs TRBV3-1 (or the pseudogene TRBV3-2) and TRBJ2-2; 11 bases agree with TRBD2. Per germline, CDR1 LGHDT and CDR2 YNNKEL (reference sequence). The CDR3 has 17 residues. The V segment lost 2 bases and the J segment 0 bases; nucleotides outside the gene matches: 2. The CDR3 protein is CASSQLAGGPNTGELFF. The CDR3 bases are TGTGCCAGCAGCCAACTAGCGGGGGGACCGAACACCGGGGAGCTGTTTTTT.

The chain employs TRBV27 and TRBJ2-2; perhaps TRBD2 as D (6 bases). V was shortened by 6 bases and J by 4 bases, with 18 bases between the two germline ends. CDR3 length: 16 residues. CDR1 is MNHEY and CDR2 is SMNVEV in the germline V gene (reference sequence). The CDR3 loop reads CASSHWEREVTGELFF. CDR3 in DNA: TGTGCCAGCAGCCACTGGGAGAGGGAGGTCACCGGGGAGCTGTTTTTT.

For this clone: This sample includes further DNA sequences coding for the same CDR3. CDR3 bases: TGTGCCAGCAGTTTAGGACAGTCCTATGGCTACACCTTC. Translated: CASSLGQSYGYTF. The gene calls are TRBV28 and TRBJ1-2; a weak D match, TRBD1 (6 bases). V lost 2 bases and J 4 bases, leaving 8 bases between the germline ends. Germline CDR1 is MDHEN and CDR2 is SYDVKM. This CDR3 spans 13 amino acids.

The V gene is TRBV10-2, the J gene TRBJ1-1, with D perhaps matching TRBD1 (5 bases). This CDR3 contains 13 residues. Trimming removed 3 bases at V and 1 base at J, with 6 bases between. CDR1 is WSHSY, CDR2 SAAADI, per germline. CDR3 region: CASSETGNTEAFF. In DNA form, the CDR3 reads TGCGCCAGCAGTGAAACAGGGAACACTGAAGCTTTCTTT.